This is a list of T cell receptor beta chains from one sample in a study of blood T cell repertoires in COVID-19. The table came from immunoSEQ multiplex PCR; TCRdb's copy has only in-frame clones and leaves some out. The sample lists roughly 100,000 clones; 90% to 95% were seen once. The sample was peripheral blood. These receptors were collected from a man aged 50 or older with acute or convalescent COVID-19. Each CDR3 is given with its conserved first and last residue. A D gene is named only where the DNA matches it firmly. Rows give clone size only sometimes, using once, few, many, or a class for an expanded clone.

clone_size d_call j_call v_call cdr3_aa cdr3_nt
- TRBD2 TRBJ2-1 TRBV3-1/TRBV3-2 CASSPLSGGAVEQFF TGTGCCAGCAGCCCGCTCAGCGGGGGGGCGGTTGAGCAGTTCTTC
- - TRBJ1-1 TRBV3-1/TRBV3-2 CASSQEGRGTEAFF TGTGCCAGCAGCCAAGAGGGCAGGGGCACTGAAGCTTTCTTT
- TRBD1 TRBJ2-6 TRBV7-9 CASSLGQGALGANVLTF TGTGCCAGCAGCCTCGGACAGGGGGCGCTCGGGGCCAACGTCCTGACTTTC
many TRBD1 TRBJ2-2 TRBV11-2 CASSLTGGSTGELFF TGTGCCAGCAGCTTGACAGGGGGTAGCACCGGGGAGCTGTTTTTT
- TRBD2 TRBJ2-3 TRBV3-1/TRBV3-2 CASSLLPLAGGTDTQYF TGTGCCAGCAGCCTCCTACCCCTAGCGGGCGGCACAGATACGCAGTATTTT
- TRBD1 TRBJ1-5 TRBV15 CATSRGTGNQPQHF TGTGCCACCAGCAGGGGGACAGGGAATCAGCCCCAGCATTTT
once TRBD1 TRBJ1-4 TRBV6-1 CASSGGQGPFNEKLFF TGTGCCAGCAGTGGGGGACAGGGGCCTTTTAATGAAAAACTGTTTTTT
- TRBD2 TRBJ2-5 TRBV18 CASSPISSGGQETQYF TGTGCCAGCTCACCAATATCCAGCGGGGGCCAAGAGACCCAGTACTTC
- - TRBJ1-5 TRBV27 CASSPLGRQTNQPQHF TGTGCCAGCAGTCCCCTCGGCCGGCAGACTAATCAGCCCCAGCATTTT
- TRBD1 TRBJ1-1 TRBV19 CASSTSGGRTEAFF TGTGCCAGTAGTACTTCAGGGGGCCGAACTGAAGCTTTCTTT
- - TRBJ1-5 TRBV2 CASSWDGQKNQPQHF TGTGCCAGCAGTTGGGACGGACAGAAAAATCAGCCCCAGCATTTT
- - TRBJ1-5 TRBV5-1 CASSPGHFSNQPQHF TGCGCCAGCAGCCCCGGACATTTTAGCAATCAGCCCCAGCATTTT